This T cell receptor (beta chain) originates from a study of cytomegalovirus exposure and HLA in healthy donors. The PCR ran on 60 Vbeta and 13 Jbeta primers. TCRdb's table, derived via immunoSEQ multiplex PCR, lists solely in-frame clones and lacks some. Of 180,000 or so clones in the sample, about 80% are singletons; the top ten hold around 15%. Looked up from germline, CDR1 is MDHEN and CDR2 is SYDVKM. V shed 3 bases, J shed 3 bases, and the junction held 12 bases outside the gene matches. The CDR3 is 17 amino acids. The specimen was PBMCs. The gene calls are TRBV28 and TRBJ2-7; 9 nucleotides agree with TRBD1. The TCR originated in a man aged 45-65 years in good health and CMV-seropositive. The chain's CDR3 is CASSFGSGTGINYEQYF. CDR3 in DNA: TGTGCCAGCAGTTTCGGATCCGGGACAGGGATAAACTACGAGCAGTACTTC.